This TCR beta chain came from a study of post-analysis software for immune sequencing data (dated by TCRdb to about 2015). In terms of the full investigation: The recorded disease courses included relapsing-remitting, secondary progressive and progressive-relapsing multiple sclerosis, and some patients had no subtype annotation. A subset of samples was prepared in parallel using single-end sample barcoding, then pooled and co-amplified after Illumina adapter ligation. The multiple sclerosis patient repertoires were compared with ten to eleven previously published healthy control repertoires from donors aged about 6 to 28 years.

Libraries came from PCR. Sequencer: Illumina HiSeq 2500. Unique molecular identifiers were incorporated into TCR beta cDNA libraries to reduce PCR and sequencing biases. Roughly 500,000 cDNA molecules were obtained for every 1 to 10 million input T cells, so each molecule roughly corresponded to one T cell. The patient libraries were prepared and sequenced using the same protocol as the earlier healthy control dataset. Within a given batch, samples were prepared together, multiplexed and sequenced on the same HiSeq lane. The paper's processing steps were these. MIGEC handled the raw barcoded reads, throwing out single-read molecular identifier groups before consensus assembly and CDR3 extraction. Clonotype tables were post-analysed with VDJtools, normalizing diversity by down-sampling all datasets to the smallest sample size. In repertoire overlap clustering, CDR3 amino acid sequences, but not nucleotide sequences, were matched to correct batch-related cross-sample contamination. TCRdb reprocessing: public reads trimmed at Q25 with fastp, clones called with MiXCR, in-frame beta chains kept. Here each entry gathers all rows of one CDR3 protein and keeps the most common genes and DNA. In this record, the V and J calls reflect TCRdb's handling and not the investigators' own analysis. The sample table contains roughly 730,000 distinct CDR3 sequences; only one count was recorded for less than 35% of them. Clones ranked in the top ten supply around 0.56% of the sample.

As concerns this clonotype: It lacks a known antigen. Per-base qualities were not stored, and no clone one base away is much larger.

To demonstrate the VDJtools post-analysis software, TCR beta repertoires were profiled from the peripheral blood of 13 young patients with multiple sclerosis. The multiple sclerosis patients were children and adolescents between roughly 6 and 17 years of age. V gives up 0 bases and J gives up 8 bases, and the segment between their germline ends measures 17 bases. The CDR3 numbers 16 residues from cysteine through phenylalanine. CDR3 DNA is the only sequence kept; it has 48 bases, read in frame from the first base. CDR1 is given as ENHRY and CDR2 as SYGVKD, both from the germline V gene. What the work shows at the level of the full study, not this receptor alone: Normalized Chao1 diversity was significantly lower in multiple sclerosis patients than controls, suggesting substantial peripheral T-cell clonal expansion. The multiple sclerosis patient group was slightly younger than the control group. Patients showed significantly higher frequencies than controls for five TRBV segments, among them TRBV5-6, TRBV5-1 and TRBV20-1. When samples were clustered directly using the F measure, samples prepared in the same batch co-clustered strongly, which prompted a batch-effect correction.

The specimen was blood. The source of this sequence is a girl aged 10 to 17 with multiple sclerosis. The V gene is TRBV10-3 and the J gene is TRBJ1-5; tentative D gene TRBD1, with 5 bases matching. The nucleotides read TGTGCCATCAGTGAGTCGTGGACACCCCAGGTGGAGCCCCAGCATTTT. Its amino acids are CAISESWTPQVEPQHF.